This TCR beta chain derives from a study of T cells in localized non-small cell lung cancer. General study points: Highest T cell clonality was seen in uninvolved adjacent lung, surpassing that measured in tumor.

Libraries were prepared by immunoSEQ multiplex PCR; TCRdb keeps only in-frame clonotypes and omits some of them. The data contain roughly 1,200 clones, approximately 30% of them singletons. Regarding this clone: The antigen is undetermined.

The CDR3 is 13 amino acids. Per germline, CDR1 SGDLS and CDR2 YYNGEE. V was shortened by 5 bases and J by 6 bases, with 14 bases between the two germline ends. This sequence was found in a male donor at least 60 years old with stage I squamous cell lung carcinoma. The chain carries TRBV9 and TRBJ1-2; D is undetermined. The sequenced sample was normal lung tissue next to the tumor, obtained before any cancer treatment. CDR3: CASSLSGFDGYTF. In DNA form, the CDR3 reads TGTGCCAGCAGTTTAAGCGGGTTCGATGGCTACACCTTC.